The following is a T cell receptor beta chain sequence with its context. This entry belongs to a study of T cell changes during pregnancy in multiple sclerosis. Germline CDR1 SGHRS, CDR2 YFSETQ. Germline trimming cut 2 bases from V and 9 bases from J; bases unmatched to any gene: 10. The CDR3 has 15 residues. The data were produced by immunoSEQ multiplex PCR, yet TCRdb's version contains in-frame clones alone and is incomplete. The sample records roughly 40,000 clones, roughly nine tenths being singletons. Sequenced here: CD4+ T cells from peripheral blood mononuclear cells, sampled in the first trimester of pregnancy. The chain couples TRBV5-1 to TRBJ2-4; 8 nucleotides match TRBD2. The TCR originated in a female donor with multiple sclerosis, enrolled in a pregnancy study. Here the CDR3 DNA reads TGCGCCAGCAGCTTCGCTACTAGCGGCCTTGCCATTCAGTACTTC. This codes for CASSFATSGLAIQYF.